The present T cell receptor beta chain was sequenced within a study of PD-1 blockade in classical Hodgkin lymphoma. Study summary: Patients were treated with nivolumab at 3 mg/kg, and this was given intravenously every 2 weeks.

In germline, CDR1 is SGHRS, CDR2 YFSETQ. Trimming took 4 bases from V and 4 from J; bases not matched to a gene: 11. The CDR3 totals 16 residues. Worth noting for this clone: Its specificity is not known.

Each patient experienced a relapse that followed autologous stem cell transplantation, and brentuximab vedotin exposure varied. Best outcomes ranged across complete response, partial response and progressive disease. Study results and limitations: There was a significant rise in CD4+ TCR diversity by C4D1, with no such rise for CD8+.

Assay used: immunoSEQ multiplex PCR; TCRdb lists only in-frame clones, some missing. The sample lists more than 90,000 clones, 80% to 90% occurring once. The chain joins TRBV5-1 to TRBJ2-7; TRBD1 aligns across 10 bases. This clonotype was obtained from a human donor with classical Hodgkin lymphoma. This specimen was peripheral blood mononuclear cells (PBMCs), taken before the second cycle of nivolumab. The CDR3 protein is CASSPGPGQGTYEQYF. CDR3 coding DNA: TGCGCCAGCAGCCCTGGCCCGGGACAGGGGACGTACGAGCAGTACTTC.